This T cell receptor (beta chain) was sequenced in a study of T cell responses to AZD1222 COVID-19 vaccine. The data were produced by immunoSEQ multiplex PCR, yet TCRdb's version contains in-frame clones alone and is incomplete. Seen here are approximately 56,000 clones, roughly 88% observed once, and the top ten hold roughly 15%. From germline, CDR1 is SGHTS and CDR2 YDEGEE. The CDR3 is 15 residues long. Trimming removed 1 base at V and 9 bases at J, with 14 bases between. The chain is built from TRBV5-8 and TRBJ1-6, with a tentative D call TRBD1 (6 bases). This specimen consisted of peripheral blood, obtained on day 0 of AZD1222 vaccination. The clonotype originates from an adult in good health. The CDR3 DNA follows: TGTGCCAGCAGCTTGTACCAGGGGTGGGGTTCACCCCTCCACTTT. This gives the protein CASSLYQGWGSPLHF.